This T cell receptor (beta chain) came from a study of a mutant IDH1 vaccine in newly diagnosed glioma. Study information: Of the patients given treatment, approximately 60% were male and about 38% were female, and a mean age of around 38 years was recorded. Visits V12 and V13 fell at weeks 35 and 47, respectively.

The table came from immunoSEQ multiplex PCR; TCRdb's copy has only in-frame clones and leaves some out. The sample lists some 61,000 clones, 84% occurring once. Per germline, CDR1 GTSNPN and CDR2 SVGIG (reference sequence). J was trimmed by 1 base and V by 0 bases; bases with no gene match: 6. The CDR3 contains 15 residues. As for time point: week 35, safety follow-up. Vaccinated patients received 300 ug of mutant IDH1 20-mer peptide per dose, with topical imiquimod. Vaccination of patients was performed eight times, in weeks 1, 3, 5, 7, 11, 15, 19 and 23. In its sample, this clone was seen once. The antigen is not known.

The chain uses TRBV30 and TRBJ2-7; TRBD1 matches at 7 bases. This TCR was sampled from a man aged 18 to 29 with glioma. This specimen consisted of PBMCs, obtained from a glioma patient whose treatment included an IDH1 peptide vaccine. The CDR3 nucleotides are TGTGCCTGGAGTGTACAGGGGACAAGGTCCTACGAGCAGTACTTC. Protein: CAWSVQGTRSYEQYF.